The present entry profiles one T cell receptor beta chain with its context. No cognate antigen has been identified for it. Nothing much larger sits one base from this clone, and base qualities are not available. This sample is part of a study of long-term antiretroviral therapy in people with HIV (dated by TCRdb to 2022 to 2024). The study in broad terms: The earliest samples were collected about a decade before the 2015 WHO recommendation for immediate ART, when ART was typically delayed until CD4 counts fell. Whether ART initiation and durable HIV suppression were associated with changes in peripheral blood TRB repertoire composition and diversity was tested in a retrospective serial study. A total of over 150 cryopreserved PBMC samples came from 25 to 35 adults with confirmed HIV infection and were collected serially over a mean of approximately six years (range 1-12). Among the approximately 30 participants with HIV, eleven to twelve were female. Test extractions of a monoclonal T-cell line alongside some 36 polyclonal samples showed no cross-contamination during QIAcube processing. Summary of the overall study and its limitations: Compared with controls, HIV repertoires had narrower CDR3 length ranges, and the network structure pointed to an antigen-experienced repertoire that shifted only slightly toward naive after ART. Expanded TRB clones identified before ART initiation dominated the repertoire at all time points, although this dominance fluctuated and declined in many PLHIV after ART. Limited PBMC availability meant only the TCR beta chain was sequenced, without alpha chain pairing. ART initiation was associated with a significant increase in TRB diversity, but diversity stayed significantly below transplant donor controls even after long-term ART. Samples dated from about 2004 to 2018, and the ART regimens used may be less effective than current ones. Inferences about post-ART repertoire changes were limited because no data were available on ART adherence, viral resistance or therapy changes. Because pre-ART samples had limited cell numbers, profiling was done on unsorted PBMC rather than on sorted CD4+ and CD8+ T cells.

From the germline V gene (reference sequence), CDR1 is LNHDA and CDR2 is SQIVND. The CDR3 starts with the cysteine, ends with the phenylalanine, and has 17 residues. Of the read, only the CDR3 DNA is kept; its 51 bases are in frame from base 1. The germline V and J ends show losses of 1 base and 2 bases respectively, and no gene match explains 6 bases of the junction. The immunoSEQ hsTCRB v3.0 assay was used at survey level resolution to sequence the TRB variable region. The targeted TRB sequencing depth was roughly 35,000-50,000 T-cell genomes per sample. TRB libraries were pooled and sequenced on an Illumina MiSeq using a v3 150-cycle kit. The authors processed their data as follows. Repertoire analysis was performed in R inside a reproducible Nextflow workflow that covered QC, data transformation and analysis. LymphoSeq2, an R package for AIRR-Seq data exploration, was used to implement custom analyses. A few samples that produced fewer than 5000 total TRB sequences were removed, so 150 to 200 HIV repertoires were analyzed. Among the roughly 200 retained HIV repertoires, approximately 61 were collected before ART initiation and under 150 after ART initiation. Each repertoire was downsampled to 5000 TRB nucleotide sequences, and summary statistics were averaged across 100 downsampling iterations. TRB sequences were retained for analysis only if CDR3 regions of at least seven amino acids were present. Two measures captured diversity: a Shannon entropy-derived clonality score and the Gini coefficient. In the repertoire networks, any two of the top 5000 CDR3 amino acid sequences were linked whenever the two sequences differed by an edit distance of one. For TRB CDR3 amino acid sequences, GLIPH2 was used to predict antigen specificity groups and MHC restriction. To flag known associations with CMV, EBV, HIV or tissue antigens, CDR3 amino acid sequences were compared against VDJdb and McPAS-TCR. Pre-ART, post-ART and control groups were compared with Wilcoxon signed-rank tests and Holm-Bonferroni correction. TCRdb limited this immuneACCESS table to in-frame rearrangements with V and J called. A share of clones is missing; checked studies link under half to unresolved V genes, and the rest is unexplained. V, J and clone size were drawn from that table, and D and trimming were deduced from the DNA. Present in this sample are around 40,000 clones, 86% of which were seen just once. The top ten clones comprise almost 4% of the sample.

Participants were included only if at least one PBMC sample before ART initiation and at least two post-ART samples were available. Every participant with HIV received treatment in the United States of America. Before DNA extraction, cryopreserved samples of about 1-10 million PBMC were thawed and washed. At the time of the earliest PBMC sample, participants with HIV were aged between roughly 20 and 60 years. Each participant contributed PBMC samples from 1-4 timepoints before ART initiation and 2-8 timepoints after ART initiation, with a median of 7 samples. For every participant, serial HIV viral load, CD4+ T-cell count, ART history and demographic data were obtained. Using a Qiagen kit on a QIAcube, genomic DNA was extracted from unsorted PBMC, with samples processed in batches of 12.

This TCR came from a woman aged 18-29 years with HIV. Here the chain combines TRBV19 and TRBJ2-3; TRBD2 matches 10 bases in the middle. Specimen: unsorted PBMCs, collected just before starting antiretroviral therapy. At the DNA level, the sequence is TGTGCCAGTAGTATAGTTGCTAGCGGGAGCAACACAGATACGCAGTATTTT. Its protein is CASSIVASGSNTDTQYF.